Listed here are 21 T cell receptor beta chains from one sample, sequenced in a study of tumor-infiltrating lymphocytes in primary liver carcinoma. A constant-region primer primed TCR beta cDNA synthesis from roughly 500 ng of total RNA. TCR beta libraries came from three nested multiplex PCR rounds using slightly modified ARM-PCR. TRBV1-TRBV30 forward primers paired with a C-beta reverse primer drove the first two PCR rounds, roughly 9 cycles each. TCRdb independently ran MiXCR on the multiplex PCR reads; one entry per CDR3 protein. The table includes 90,000 to 150,000 distinct CDR3 sequences, around 70% detected once. Taking about 18-30 mg of unsorted bulk tissue, the authors co-extracted RNA and DNA. The source material was tumor-adjacent normal liver tissue. These receptor sequences come from a woman aged 55-69 years with primary liver carcinoma and hepatitis B virus infection.

With respect to this clonotype: This may stem from a read error, because a much larger clone lies one nucleotide away. The CDR3 loop reads CVSSLVVPGRTEAFF. CDR3 nucleotide sequence: TGTGTCAGCAGCTTAGTGGTCCCGGGGCGGACTGAAGCTTTCTTT. The chain employs TRBV7-9 and TRBJ1-1, with D maybe TRBD1 (5 bases). The length of the CDR3 is 15 residues. Germline V gene sequence: CDR1 SEHNR, CDR2 FQNEAQ (reference sequence).

The chain recombines TRBV29-1 with TRBJ2-1; D possibly corresponds to TRBD2 (6 bases). The CDR3 is 14 amino acids. Germline V gene data show CDR1 as SQVTM and CDR2 as ANQGSEA. Trimming cost V 6 bases and J 7 bases, with 19 bases left between them. The CDR3 DNA is TGCAGCGTCGTCGGAACTAGCTGGAGAAATGAGCAGTTCTTC. Protein product: CSVVGTSWRNEQFF.

With regard to this clonotype: A single base separates this from a much larger clone, so it may be a read error. The rearrangement links TRBV7-9 to TRBJ1-2; 7 bases match TRBD1. CDR3 length: 14 residues. Per germline, CDR1 SEHNR and CDR2 FQNEAQ (reference sequence). Trimming at V came to 5 bases and at J to 7 bases, leaving 10 bases not matched to a gene. The CDR3 DNA reads as TGTGCCAGCAGCCGCGGACAGGCGGACTTTGGCTACACCTTC. Its translation: CASSRGQADFGYTF.

In the case of this clonotype: This may arise from a read error, as a much more abundant clone is one base away. The chain joins TRBV30 to TRBJ1-3; D ambiguous. V lost 3 bases and J 2 bases, leaving 8 bases between the germline ends. The length of the CDR3 is 13 residues. The germline CDR1 and CDR2 sequences are GTSNPN and SVGIG (reference sequence). The CDR3: CAWSRHTGNTIYF. The CDR3 coding sequence is TGTGCCTGGAGCCGACATACTGGAAACACCATATATTTT.

With respect to this clonotype: This is likely a read error, given that the CDR3 carries no conserved phenylalanine or tryptophan at its end. The chain has TRBV29-1 and TRBJ1-1, with D tentatively TRBD1 (5 bases). Germline-derived CDR1 and CDR2 are SQVTM and ANQGSEA. V was shortened by 4 bases and J by 0 bases, with 15 bases between the two germline ends. This CDR3 comprises 15 residues. The CDR3: CSVVPYARVNTEAFS. The CDR3, as DNA: TGCAGCGTTGTCCCATACGCCAGGGTGAACACTGAAGCTTTCTCT.

In this sample, this clonotype turned up many times. The gene calls are TRBV7-9 and TRBJ2-1; D is ambiguous. Deletions cut 7 bases from V and 3 bases from J, with 10 bases between. This CDR3 comprises 13 residues. CDR1 is SEHNR and CDR2 is FQNEAQ in the germline V gene (reference sequence). The CDR3 DNA follows: TGTGCCAGCAAGGATAGGCGCTACAATGAGCAGTTCTTC. It yields the protein CASKDRRYNEQFF.

The chain is built from TRBV14 and TRBJ2-1; a possible D gene is TRBD2 (6 bases). The CDR3 length is 16 residues. The germline V gene has CDR1 SGHDN and CDR2 FVKESK. The germline V and J ends were trimmed by 0 bases and 16 bases, with 25 bases remaining between them. The CDR3 nucleotides are TGTGCCAGCAGCCAAGACCGGGAGCGAACTCGCAAACCCCACTTCTTC. Protein product: CASSQDRERTRKPHFF.

To note about this clonotype: At one boundary the junction diverges from the germline segment, which might be a read error. The chain uses TRBV20-1 and TRBJ1-1; D may be TRBD1 (6 bases). Looked up from germline, CDR1 is DFQATT and CDR2 is SNEGSKA (reference sequence). This CDR3 has 14 residues. CDR3 DNA sequence: TGCAGTACTAGAGGTACCGGACAGTCCACTGAAGCTTTCTTT. This encodes CSTRGTGQSTEAFF.

The chain joins TRBV6-1 to TRBJ2-7; D is possibly TRBD2 (6 bases). Germline V gives CDR1 MNHNS, CDR2 SASEGT. This CDR3 is 15 amino acids long. V lost 7 bases, J lost 2 bases, and 18 bases lay in between. The CDR3 sequence is CASIGGWWITYEQYF. Written as DNA, the CDR3 is TGTGCCAGCATTGGGGGGTGGTGGATCACCTACGAGCAGTACTTC.

As concerns this clonotype: A much more abundant neighbour one base away suggests this may be a read error. This sequence joins TRBV14 and TRBJ2-3, with TRBD1 identical over 11 bases. CDR3 length equals 18 residues. CDR1 and CDR2 (germline): SGHDN, FVKESK. The DNA for the CDR3 is TGTGCCAGCATCCAAGATCCCGGACAGGGGGCACGGACAGATACGCAGTATTTT. Its protein product is CASIQDPGQGARTDTQYF. Filled out from reference TRBV14 and TRBJ2-3, the complete variable domain reads EAGVTQFPSHSVIEKGQTVTLRCDPISGHDNLYWYRRVMGKEIKFLLHFVKESKQDESGMPNNRFLAERTGGTYSTLKVQPAELEDSGVYFCASIQDPGQGARTDTQYFGPGTRLTVL.

Concerning this clonotype itself: A much more abundant neighbour one base away suggests this may be a read error. V is TRBV28 and J is TRBJ2-7, with TRBD1 identical over 7 bases. Germline-derived CDR1 and CDR2 are MDHEN and SYDVKM. The CDR3 loop spans 15 amino acids. Trimming cost V 5 bases and J 3 bases; bases outside gene matches: 10. The CDR3 here is CASSRVGTELYEQYF. CDR3 DNA: TGTGCCAGCAGTCGGGTAGGGACAGAACTCTACGAGCAGTACTTC.

This CDR3 reads CASSEYIGPHEQYF. In DNA, the CDR3 is TGCGCCAGCAGCGAGTATATAGGTCCCCACGAGCAGTACTTC. The V and J genes are TRBV5-1 and TRBJ2-7; no clear D gene. The germline V and J ends were trimmed by 4 bases and 5 bases, with 16 bases remaining between them. The germline V gene has CDR1 SGHRS and CDR2 YFSETQ. This CDR3 has 14 amino acids.

As concerns this clonotype: Because the CDR3 is missing its conserved closing phenylalanine or tryptophan, this is likely a read error. The rearrangement joins TRBV2 to TRBJ2-6; 9 bases line up with TRBD1. The germline V gene encodes CDR1 SNHLY and CDR2 FYNNEI. The CDR3 extends over 16 amino acids. Unmatched junction bases numbered 3, after V lost 6 bases and J lost 0 bases. The CDR3 here is CASSKTGGSGANVLTL. CDR3 DNA sequence: TGTGCCAGCAGCAAGACAGGGGGCTCTGGGGCCAACGTCCTGACTCTC.

Note on this clonotype: Relative to the germline gene, one junction end is altered; a read error may explain this. The V call is TRBV4-2, the J call TRBJ2-7, with a possible D match to TRBD1 (5 bases). The germline CDR1 and CDR2 sequences are LGHNA and YNFKEQ. CDR3 length: 15 amino acids. In DNA form, the CDR3 reads TGTGCTAGCAGCCAAGATCAGGGTCATTCCTACGAGCGGTACTTC. Residues: CASSQDQGHSYERYF.

The chain recombines TRBV11-1 with TRBJ2-1; 8 bases align to TRBD2. The CDR3 loop spans 16 amino acids. J lost 4 bases, V lost 9 bases, and 14 bases had no gene match. Germline-derived CDR1 and CDR2 are SGHAT and FQDESV (reference sequence). CDR3 amino acids: CASNLEIAGSYNEQFF. In DNA, the CDR3 is TGTGCCAGTAACTTAGAGATAGCGGGGAGTTACAATGAGCAGTTCTTC. The entire variable domain, with the rest obtained from reference TRBV11-1 and TRBJ2-1, is as follows: EAEVAQSPRYKITEKSQAVAFWCDPISGHATLYWYRQILGQGPELLVQFQDESVVDDSQLPKDRFSAERLKGVDSTLKIQPAELGDSAMYLCASNLEIAGSYNEQFFGPGTRLTVL.

A remark on this clonotype: One junction end disagrees with the germline gene, perhaps due to a read error. The chain has TRBV20-1 and TRBJ1-1; D gene uncertain. The CDR3 runs 14 residues. The V gene's germline CDR1 is DFQATT and CDR2 SNEGSKA (reference sequence). CDR3 loop: CSAFTGSAGTETFF. The DNA of the CDR3 is TGCAGTGCTTTTACCGGGTCGGCGGGCACTGAAACTTTCTTT.

Remarks on this clonotype: A junction boundary mismatches the germline segment, possibly from a read error. This chain uses TRBV11-2 with TRBJ2-5; 9 nucleotides line up with TRBD2. The CDR3 is 16 amino acids. Germline CDR1 SGHAT, CDR2 FQNNGV. The CDR3: CAGCYSRGSGREAQYF. In nucleotides, the CDR3 is TGTGCCGGCTGCTACTCCCGTGGTAGCGGGAGAGAGGCCCAGTACTTC. Complete variable domain (other parts from reference TRBV11-2 and TRBJ2-5): EAGVAQSPRYKIIEKRQSVAFWCNPISGHATLYWYQQILGQGPKLLIQFQNNGVVDDSQLPKDRFSAERLKGVDSTLKIQPAKLEDSAVYLCAGCYSRGSGREAQYFGPGTRLLVL.

A few counts support this clonotype. A read error is possible here, since a much larger clone lies one base away. The genes are TRBV30 and TRBJ2-3, with D possibly matching TRBD2 (6 bases). Germline CDR1 reads GTSNPN; CDR2 reads SVGIG (reference sequence). Trimming pared 5 bases from V and 3 bases from J, leaving 15 bases between. The CDR3 consists of 14 residues. As DNA, the CDR3 is TGTGCCTGGGGGCGGGAAAGGGAAACAGATACGCAGTATTTT. Translated: CAWGRERETDTQYF.

For this clonotype: A junction end diverges from the germline sequence, so it may reflect a read error. The rearrangement joins TRBV6-2 or TRBV6-3 to TRBJ1-2, with 8 bases matching TRBD1. Germline CDR1 reads MNHEY; CDR2 reads SVGEGT. This CDR3 region has 13 residues. The CDR3 DNA reads as TGTGTCAGCAGTGAGACAGGGGAGCGCGGCTACACCTTC. Translated, it gives CVSSETGERGYTF.

This clonotype was seen repeatedly, ten times or more. CDR3 sequence reads: CATHWTGTGELFF. In DNA form, the CDR3 reads TGTGCCACCCACTGGACGGGCACCGGGGAGCTGTTTTTT. The genes are TRBV5-6 and TRBJ2-2; D is unresolved. Germline CDR1 reads SGHDT; CDR2 reads YYEEEE. Trimming left V 9 bases short and J 4 bases short, with 13 bases between. The CDR3 contains 13 residues.

This clonotype appeared many times. The rearrangement uses TRBV5-1 and TRBJ2-4; D not certain. V was cut by 0 bases and J by 3 bases, with 7 bases left in between. This CDR3 spans 14 amino acids. In germline, CDR1 is SGHRS, CDR2 YFSETQ. The CDR3 sequence: CASSLVGHKNIQYF. The CDR3 DNA sequence: TGCGCCAGCAGCTTGGTAGGGCACAAAAACATTCAGTACTTC.